This TCR beta chain stems from a study of cytomegalovirus exposure and HLA in healthy donors. On the study more broadly: Later analysis reported that the approximately 130 validation repertoires shared the platform of the roughly 670 first-cohort repertoires. Study conclusions and caveats: The study labeled fewer than 200 TCR beta chains cytomegalovirus-associated. Subsequent analysis of the 100 to 150 validation repertoires found a tendency for first-cohort TCR clusters to co-occur.

V was clipped by 10 bases and J by 1 base; unmatched bases: 2. CDR3 length: 12 amino acids. The germline V gene has CDR1 WSHSY and CDR2 SAAADI. Clones were read by immunoSEQ multiplex PCR, and TCRdb kept only the in-frame ones, dropping some. The table includes fewer than 400,000 clones, approximately 88% detected once. This clone appeared a single time. Its antigen is unidentified. It was the approximately 130-subject validation cohort, separate from the approximately 620-subject first cohort, to which the donors belonged. Input material: PBMCs. The chain links TRBV10-2 to TRBJ2-3, with 7 bases aligning to TRBD1. The clonotype comes from a man younger than 40 in good health and CMV-seronegative. The CDR3 here is CATQGGTDTQYF. In DNA, the CDR3 is TGCGCCACCCAGGGGGGCACAGATACGCAGTATTTT.